The 25 T cell receptor beta chains below were found in one sample sequenced in a study of T cells expressing NK-cell markers. From its re-call of the 5' RACE reads, TCRdb lists each CDR3 protein once, without DNA. This listing includes about 150,000 distinct CDR3 sequences. What was sequenced was blood T cells: a sorted CD56 or NKG2C T cell subset, CD4+ or CD8+ T cells, or bulk PBMC T cells (not recorded which). The receptor set was obtained from a woman between 50 and 59 years old in good health.

The chain recombines TRBV5-1 with TRBJ2-1; without DNA, the TCRdb call of TRBD2 cannot be checked. Germline-derived CDR1 and CDR2 are SGHRS and YFSETQ. The CDR3 totals 12 residues. CDR3 residues: CASSSLENEQFF. Based on the CDR3 plus reference TRBV5-1 and TRBJ2-1, the full variable domain is KAGVTQTPRYLIKTRGQQVTLSCSPISGHRSVSWYQQTPGQGLQFLFEYFSETQRNKGNFPGRFSGRQFSNSRSEMNVSTLELGDSALYLCASSSLENEQFFGPGTRLTVL.

The rearrangement links TRBV5-1 to TRBJ2-2; there is no DNA to check the TCRdb D call of TRBD2. Germline values: CDR1 SGHRS, CDR2 YFSETQ. CDR3 size: 14 residues. CDR3 in amino acids: CASSEGRGAEELFF.

CDR3: CATSSGGMDIQYF. The chain has TRBV15 and TRBJ2-4; TCRdb gives TRBD1 as the D gene, but with no DNA this cannot be confirmed. The CDR3 has 13 residues. The germline V gene encodes CDR1 LNHNV and CDR2 YYDKDF (reference sequence).

The chain is built from TRBV7-2 and TRBJ1-5. Germline values: CDR1 SGHTA, CDR2 FQGNSA. The CDR3 is 15 amino acids. The CDR3 here is CASSLVVAGGQPQHF.

The chain combines TRBV21-1 with TRBJ1-6; TCRdb's assignment of TRBD1 cannot be checked, as there is no DNA. TRBV21-1 counts as a pseudogene. The CDR3 sequence is 14 residues long. This CDR3 reads CASELWTDNSPLHF.

The gene calls are TRBV27 and TRBJ2-7; TCRdb outputs TRBD1, but without DNA this stays unchecked. Germline CDR1 reads MNHEY; CDR2 reads SMNVEV (reference sequence). The CDR3 has 13 residues. CDR3 protein: CASRLEQGSEQYF.

V is TRBV4-1 and J is TRBJ1-5. Germline CDR1 reads MGHRA; CDR2 reads YSYEKL. The CDR3 has 13 residues. This CDR3 is CASSQGLHQPQHF.

The chain couples TRBV20-1 to TRBJ1-2. CDR3 length equals 13 residues. Germline values: CDR1 DFQATT, CDR2 SNEGSKA (reference sequence). The CDR3 reads CSARFRTDYGYTF.

The chain has TRBV4-1 and TRBJ1-5; TCRdb reports TRBD1, a call that lacks DNA to check it against. The CDR3 covers 17 residues. The germline gives CDR1 MGHRA, CDR2 YSYEKL. The CDR3 is CASSQAGGRGSNQPQHF.

V and J are TRBV29-1 and TRBJ2-5; TCRdb lists TRBD1, though no DNA is available to test this call. CDR3 length: 14 residues. CDR1 and CDR2 from the germline V gene are SQVTM and ANQGSEA. The CDR3 loop reads CSVVGGGVQETQYF.

The chain recombines TRBV29-1 with TRBJ2-7; TCRdb indicates TRBD2, and absent DNA this call remains unverified. Germline values: CDR1 SQVTM, CDR2 ANQGSEA. The CDR3 runs to 14 residues. The CDR3 spells CSADTSGDNYEQYF.

V usage is TRBV10-1 and J usage is TRBJ2-3; TCRdb's D call, TRBD2, is unchecked because there is no DNA. Germline CDR1 and CDR2: WNHNN and SYGVQD (reference sequence). The CDR3 loop spans 19 amino acids. CDR3 protein: CASSESNLAGPTPPDTQYF.

This chain uses TRBV15 with TRBJ2-1; the D call of TRBD2 rests on TCRdb alone, since no DNA is present to check it. Germline loops: CDR1 LNHNV, CDR2 YYDKDF (reference sequence). This CDR3 region has 15 residues. The CDR3 spells CATSPSGRDGNEQFF.

The V call is TRBV12-3 or TRBV12-4, the J call TRBJ2-3; the TRBD1 assignment by TCRdb is unverifiable without DNA. The CDR3 is 19 amino acids. CDR3 amino acids: CASSFSRAREALSTDTQYF.

The chain employs TRBV13 and TRBJ2-4; TCRdb's D call of TRBD1 is untestable without DNA. CDR3 length: 11 amino acids. Germline lookup yields CDR1 PRHDT and CDR2 FYEKMQ (reference sequence). This CDR3 reads CASSLGQDQYF.

The chain combines TRBV4-1 with TRBJ1-6; TCRdb returns TRBD1, unconfirmable since there is no DNA. Germline CDR1 MGHRA, CDR2 YSYEKL. The CDR3 loop spans 16 amino acids. This CDR3 is CASSQTGMGSGSPLHF.

The V call is TRBV12-3 or TRBV12-4, the J call TRBJ2-1; TCRdb designates TRBD1, a call that cannot be tested without DNA. CDR3 size: 14 residues. CDR3 protein: CASSPLGDSNEQFF.

The chain uses TRBV4-2 and TRBJ2-1; TCRdb's D call of TRBD2 is untestable without DNA. The CDR3 totals 16 residues. CDR1 and CDR2 (germline): LGHNA, YNFKEQ. This CDR3 reads CASSQGGTSGSYEQFF.

The chain joins TRBV11-2 to TRBJ2-1. Germline values: CDR1 SGHAT, CDR2 FQNNGV. The CDR3 runs 15 residues. The CDR3: CASSKDGSSYNEQFF.

This rearrangement joins TRBV11-2 to TRBJ2-1; lacking DNA, the TRBD2 call made by TCRdb goes unchecked. This CDR3 is built from 13 residues. CDR1 is SGHAT, CDR2 FQNNGV, per germline. The CDR3 region is CASSLGTSIEQFF. The variable domain in full, with the rest retrieved from reference TRBV11-2 and TRBJ2-1, is EAGVAQSPRYKIIEKRQSVAFWCNPISGHATLYWYQQILGQGPKLLIQFQNNGVVDDSQLPKDRFSAERLKGVDSTLKIQPAKLEDSAVYLCASSLGTSIEQFFGPGTRLTVL.

This chain joins TRBV5-1 and TRBJ1-1; without DNA, the TCRdb call of TRBD1 cannot be checked. Germline V gives CDR1 SGHRS, CDR2 YFSETQ. The CDR3 runs to 14 residues. CDR3 residues: CASSWKTDRIGAFF.

This clonotype is identified as medium-sized (0.01 to 0.1%) from frequency. The rearrangement uses TRBV10-3 and TRBJ2-1; TCRdb's D call, TRBD2, is unchecked because there is no DNA. The germline CDR1 and CDR2 sequences are ENHRY and SYGVKD. CDR3 length: 13 residues. The CDR3 is CAISDLAGNEQFF.

The chain combines TRBV10-3 with TRBJ2-7; TCRdb's D gene call, TRBD1, goes unchecked for lack of DNA. Germline CDR1 and CDR2: ENHRY and SYGVKD. CDR3 length equals 16 residues. The CDR3 region is CAISGRPGSASYEQYF.

This sequence joins TRBV20-1 and TRBJ1-1. This CDR3 region has 15 residues. Germline V gene data show CDR1 as DFQATT and CDR2 as SNEGSKA (reference sequence). The CDR3 sequence is CSAEGLGSMNTEAFF.

The chain carries TRBV12-3 or TRBV12-4 and TRBJ2-5; lacking DNA, the TRBD1 call made by TCRdb goes unchecked. This CDR3 is 16 amino acids long. CDR3 amino acids: CASRPRGGYRTETQYF.